One sample yielded the 22 T cell receptor beta chains listed below, sequenced in a study of T-cell memory formation after mild COVID-19. Each CDR3 protein is one row after TCRdb ran MiXCR on the 5' RACE reads. Of approximately 500,000 distinct CDR3 sequences detected, more than 20% appear once; the ten largest clones hold 9.5% to 15%. The sequenced material came from PBMCs or a T cell subset sorted from them (not recorded which). These receptors originate from an adult woman who had mild COVID-19 (a few samples of this study predate the infection). Cell type and time point are not known.

This clonotype showed up just a few times. The chain couples TRBV5-6 to TRBJ2-4, with D possibly TRBD1 on 5 matching bases. The CDR3 extends over 12 amino acids. Deletions cut 3 bases from V and 10 bases from J, with 11 bases between. CDR1 and CDR2 (germline): SGHDT, YYEEEE. CDR3 sequence (DNA): TGTGCCAGCAGCTCTAGGGGCAGGATTCAGTACTTC. Protein product: CASSSRGRIQYF. Supplemented by reference TRBV5-6 and TRBJ2-4, the full variable domain reads DAGVTQSPTHLIKTRGQQVTLRCSPKSGHDTVSWYQQALGQGPQFIFQYYEEEERQRGNFPDRFSGHQFPNYSSELNVNALLLGDSALYLCASSSRGRIQYFGAGTRLSVL.

This clonotype showed up just once. The V call is TRBV30, the J call TRBJ2-7; possibly TRBD2 for D (5 bases). The CDR3 covers 13 residues. The germline CDR1 and CDR2 sequences are GTSNPN and SVGIG (reference sequence). V was shortened by 5 bases and J by 6 bases, with 17 bases between the two germline ends. CDR3 coding DNA: TGTGCCTGGTATAGGACTTCCCTTAGCGAGCAGTACTTC. It translates to CAWYRTSLSEQYF.

This clonotype has a handful of counts. The chain recombines TRBV24-1 with TRBJ1-2; unclear D gene. V was cut by 1 base and J by 8 bases, with 4 bases left in between. Germline CDR1 reads KGHDR; CDR2 reads SFDVKD. This CDR3 region has 11 residues. CDR3 loop: CATSDLTGYTF. CDR3 in DNA: TGTGCCACCAGTGATTTAACCGGCTACACCTTC.

Only a few counts were recorded for this clonotype. CDR3 nucleotides: TGCGCCAGCAGCCAAGGACTAGCGGGGGCCCAATCCTACGAGCAGTACTTC. Translated: CASSQGLAGAQSYEQYF. The rearrangement links TRBV4-1 to TRBJ2-7, with TRBD2 identical over 12 bases. The germline gives CDR1 MGHRA, CDR2 YSYEKL. Trimming at V came to 1 base and at J to 1 base, leaving 5 bases not matched to a gene. This CDR3 contains 17 residues.

The chain links TRBV20-1 to TRBJ2-3; 13 bases map to TRBD2. The junction had 7 bases not matched to a gene; V was cut back by 5 bases and J by 5 bases. Germline CDR1 reads DFQATT; CDR2 reads SNEGSKA (reference sequence). CDR3 size: 15 residues. The CDR3: CSAPRTSGRQDTQYF. CDR3 nucleotide sequence: TGCAGTGCTCCTCGGACTAGCGGGAGACAAGATACGCAGTATTTT.

This clonotype was recorded at least ten times. V gene TRBV4-3 combines with J gene TRBJ2-1; TRBD2 agrees at 8 bases. V shed 0 bases, J shed 4 bases, and the junction held 8 bases outside the gene matches. CDR3 length: 17 residues. In germline, CDR1 is LGHNA, CDR2 YSLEER. CDR3 in amino acids: CASSQEGPAGGYNEQFF. The CDR3 DNA sequence: TGCGCCAGCAGCCAAGAAGGTCCGGCGGGAGGATACAATGAGCAGTTCTTC.

This clonotype came up a few times. The rearrangement uses TRBV15 and TRBJ2-4; perhaps D is TRBD1 or TRBD2 (6 bases each). V gave up 0 bases and J gave up 5 bases, with 14 bases separating them. The germline V gene has CDR1 LNHNV and CDR2 YYDKDF (reference sequence). This CDR3 region has 16 residues. This CDR3 is CATSRDWGADQNIQYF. DNA for the CDR3: TGTGCCACCAGCAGAGATTGGGGGGCAGATCAAAACATTCAGTACTTC.

V and J are TRBV3-1 and TRBJ2-3; D remains unclear. The CDR3 runs to 13 residues. Deletions cut 0 bases from V and 4 bases from J, with 5 bases between. Germline lookup yields CDR1 LGHDT and CDR2 YNNKEL (reference sequence). The CDR3 spells CASSQDVADTQYF. CDR3 DNA sequence: TGTGCCAGCAGCCAAGATGTTGCAGATACGCAGTATTTT.

This clonotype occurred a few times. The CDR3 DNA sequence: TGTGCCAGCAGCCCTGGCCCGGGATCTGGGGATACGCAGTATTTT. This gives the protein CASSPGPGSGDTQYF. The rearrangement joins TRBV3-1 to TRBJ2-3; D may be TRBD2 (5 bases). The CDR3 is 15 amino acids. Germline V gene data show CDR1 as LGHDT and CDR2 as YNNKEL (reference sequence). Trimming pared 4 bases from V and 6 bases from J, leaving 17 bases between.

This clonotype was detected only a few times. The rearrangement links TRBV7-9 to TRBJ2-1; 9 nucleotides line up with TRBD1. V lost 4 bases and J lost 16; bases outside the gene matches: 11. Germline V gives CDR1 SEHNR, CDR2 FQNEAQ (reference sequence). The CDR3 has 13 residues. Here the CDR3 reads CASSSGADRGAFF. DNA for the CDR3: TGTGCCAGCAGCTCAGGGGCCGACAGGGGGGCTTTCTTC.

V gene TRBV6-1 combines with J gene TRBJ2-1; a weak D match, TRBD1 (5 bases). CDR1 is MNHNS, CDR2 SASEGT, per germline. V was pared by 4 bases and J by 6 bases, with 13 bases between. CDR3 length: 14 amino acids. The CDR3 is CASSAGKGRNEQFF. The CDR3 nucleotides are TGTGCCAGCAGTGCTGGGAAGGGGCGCAATGAGCAGTTCTTC.

This clonotype was detected a few times. V gene TRBV20-1 combines with J gene TRBJ2-1; TRBD2 agrees at 8 bases. Germline V gene sequence: CDR1 DFQATT, CDR2 SNEGSKA (reference sequence). V trimming: 0 bases; J trimming: 7 bases; junction bases outside the gene matches: 14. The CDR3 covers 17 residues. The CDR3 DNA is TGCAGTGCTAGAGACCCGACTTTATCGGAGCGGGAGAATGAGCAGTTCTTC. Its translation: CSARDPTLSERENEQFF.

This clonotype was picked up a small number of times. The V gene is TRBV5-1, the J gene TRBJ1-2; maybe TRBD1 (6 bases). The V and J ends lost 4 bases and 8 bases respectively, with 15 bases between them. The length of the CDR3 is 13 residues. CDR1 and CDR2 (germline): SGHRS, YFSETQ. Here the CDR3 reads CASSQGTADGYTF. The DNA for the CDR3 is TGCGCCAGCAGCCAGGGGACGGCGGACGGCTACACCTTC.

V gene TRBV20-1 combines with J gene TRBJ1-5, with 7 bases lining up with TRBD1. The CDR3 totals 14 residues. Germline V gene sequence: CDR1 DFQATT, CDR2 SNEGSKA (reference sequence). Germline trimming cut 6 bases from V and 5 bases from J; bases unmatched to any gene: 10. CDR3 sequence: CSAAREQGYQPQHF. In DNA, the CDR3 is TGCAGTGCCGCCCGGGAACAGGGGTATCAGCCCCAGCATTTT.

In its sample, this clonotype was seen a few times. The chain employs TRBV12-3 or TRBV12-4 and TRBJ2-1; D is undetermined. The CDR3 spans 13 residues. The V and J ends lost 7 bases and 8 bases respectively, with 15 bases between them. In DNA form, the CDR3 reads TGTGCCAGCACCCCGCCGTTTCGGGATGAGCAGTTCTTC. Amino acid sequence: CASTPPFRDEQFF.

This clonotype was seen more than once but under ten times. The V and J genes are TRBV20-1 and TRBJ1-1; TRBD1 is a possible D gene (5 bases). Germline V gives CDR1 DFQATT, CDR2 SNEGSKA (reference sequence). The CDR3 is 13 residues long. With 5 bases removed from V and 5 bases from J, the gap between germline ends came to 15 bases. The CDR3: CSAPRLGGTEAFF. For the CDR3, the DNA is TGCAGTGCTCCGCGTCTCGGGGGGACTGAAGCTTTCTTT.

This clonotype has just a few counts. CDR3 sequence reads: CASSLDGGPTDTQYF. CDR3 in DNA: TGCGCCAGCAGCTTGGACGGCGGACCCACAGATACGCAGTATTTT. This chain joins TRBV5-1 and TRBJ2-3; D uncertain. Trimming took 0 bases from V and 2 from J, leaving 10 bases between them. Germline CDR1 reads SGHRS; CDR2 reads YFSETQ. The CDR3 contains 15 residues.

CDR3 amino acids: CASSYTPGQGDTGELFF. CDR3 DNA sequence: TGTGCCAGCAGTTACACCCCGGGACAGGGAGACACCGGGGAGCTGTTTTTT. V and J are TRBV6-2 or TRBV6-3 and TRBJ2-2; 9 nucleotides agree with TRBD1. V lost 2 bases and J lost 3; bases outside the gene matches: 7. Germline loops: CDR1 MNHEY, CDR2 SVGEGT. The CDR3 is 17 residues long.

This clonotype came up a few times. The V and J genes are TRBV4-3 and TRBJ1-1; D gene uncertain. The CDR3 contains 20 residues. Germline values: CDR1 LGHNA, CDR2 YSLEER. Trimming took off 1 base at V and 3 bases at J, with 27 bases between the two ends. The CDR3 reads CASSQGTPRVATLVHTEAFF. DNA of the CDR3: TGCGCCAGCAGCCAAGGAACCCCCCGGGTCGCAACGTTGGTTCACACTGAAGCTTTCTTT.

The rearrangement joins TRBV6-2 or TRBV6-3 to TRBJ2-2; perhaps TRBD2 as D (5 bases). The V and J ends lost 6 bases and 0 bases respectively, with 14 bases between them. Germline CDR1 reads MNHEY; CDR2 reads SVGEGT. The CDR3 totals 16 residues. CDR3 sequence: CASSFTGIANTGELFF. CDR3 DNA: TGTGCCAGCAGCTTTACGGGGATCGCGAACACCGGGGAGCTGTTTTTT.

This clonotype was seen a handful of times. The CDR3 region has the DNA TGTGCCAGCAGCCTCGGCCCAAACAGGGGAGGTCGGGAGCAGTACTTC. This gives the protein CASSLGPNRGGREQYF. The gene calls are TRBV7-6 and TRBJ2-7, with D possibly matching TRBD1 (7 bases). Germline V gene sequence: CDR1 SGHVS, CDR2 FNYEAQ. Trimming took off 5 bases at V and 7 bases at J, with 24 bases between the two ends. This CDR3 is 16 amino acids long. The full variable domain, its missing parts supplied by reference TRBV7-6 and TRBJ2-7, is GAGVSQSPRYKVTKRGQDVALRCDPISGHVSLYWYRQALGQGPEFLTYFNYEAQQDKSGLPNDRFSAERPEGSISTLTIQRTEQRDSAMYRCASSLGPNRGGREQYFGPGTRLTVT.

J is TRBJ2-1 and V is TRBV29-1; 11 nucleotides agree with TRBD2. J was trimmed by 6 bases and V by 1 base; bases with no gene match: 8. CDR3 length: 16 residues. Germline CDR1 and CDR2: SQVTM and ANQGSEA. CDR3 DNA sequence: TGCAGCGTTGAAGGAGTTAGCGGGAGGGCCTTCAATGAGCAGTTCTTC. It yields the protein CSVEGVSGRAFNEQFF.